This T cell receptor (beta chain) was captured in a study of T cells in Graves' hyperthyroidism and ophthalmopathy. What was amplified from RNA transcripts were TCR beta CDR3 regions. HTBI primers drove first-round RT-PCR of the TCR CDR3. Via MiXCR, TCRdb re-called the multiplex PCR reads, giving one row per CDR3 protein. The sample has 500,000 to 600,000 distinct CDR3 sequences; 46% are singletons. Points from the study as a whole: A median about 6.5 months before onset, the model predicted ophthalmopathy. Ophthalmopathy and stable hyperthyroidism were told apart by a 13 V-J model. Most clonotypes that expanded in the thyroid above 0.001 also showed up in blood.

Every diagnosis used clinical symptoms, serum thyroxine and TRAb, thyroid ultrasound and orbital computed tomography. This CDR3 spans 18 amino acids. Germline-derived CDR1 and CDR2 are SGHVS and FQNEAQ. V lost 2 bases, J lost 1 base, and 18 bases lay in between. As concerns this clonotype: Its antigen is not identified.

The origin of this receptor is an adult woman with Graves' disease, either hyperthyroidism or ophthalmopathy (not recorded which). The V and J genes are TRBV7-8 and TRBJ1-5; no clear D. The sample was peripheral blood or thyroid tissue (not recorded which). CDR3 sequence: CASSLRAPDQLSNQPQHF. CDR3 in DNA: TGTGCCAGCAGCTTAAGGGCCCCGGATCAATTAAGCAATCAGCCCCAGCATTTT.